The 16 T cell receptor beta chains given below trace back to one sample, sequenced in a study of molecular identifiers for immune sequencing clone quantification. TCRdb passed the PCR reads through MiXCR, listing each CDR3 protein once. Found here are about 640,000 distinct CDR3 sequences, just under 20% of them singletons; the top ten hold 0.85% to 0.9%. What was sequenced was naive CD8+ T cells from blood, with Jurkat cell RNA spiked in. Subset specified: FACS-sorted CD8+CD4-CCR7+CD45RA+ naive T cells. These receptor sequences come from a human donor in good health. Some libraries in this study had Jurkat cell RNA spiked in.

The table lists this clonotype with a few counts. Germline is not matched at one junction end, which may reflect a read error. V gene TRBV27 combines with J gene TRBJ2-7; possible D gene TRBD2, 6 bases. Germline CDR1 MNHEY, CDR2 SMNVEV (reference sequence). This CDR3 comprises 16 residues. Here the CDR3 reads CASSLAAGTGTVERYF. The CDR3 DNA follows: TGTGCCAGCAGTTTAGCGGCCGGGACTGGCACCGTCGAGCGGTACTTC.

The V and J genes are TRBV27 and TRBJ2-1; the match to TRBD2 covers 7 bases. The CDR3 is made up of 15 amino acids. The germline V gene has CDR1 MNHEY and CDR2 SMNVEV (reference sequence). J was trimmed by 6 bases and V by 6 bases; bases with no gene match: 11. In DNA form, the CDR3 reads TGTGCCAGCAGACAAGGCGGGAGTAGAGGCAATGAGCAGTTCTTC. This codes for CASRQGGSRGNEQFF.

V usage is TRBV24-1 and J usage is TRBJ2-5; 7 bases align to TRBD2. Trimming cost V 2 bases and J 1 base; bases outside gene matches: 6. Germline assignment: CDR1 KGHDR and CDR2 SFDVKD. CDR3 length: 16 amino acids. The CDR3 spells CATSDWEGGSQETQYF. As DNA, the CDR3 is TGTGCCACCAGTGATTGGGAGGGCGGGAGCCAAGAGACCCAGTACTTC.

This clonotype was counted many times. The rearrangement links TRBV28 to TRBJ2-5; D may be TRBD1 (6 bases). Trimming pared 7 bases from V and 4 bases from J, leaving 16 bases between. CDR1 and CDR2 from the germline V gene are MDHEN and SYDVKM. The CDR3 has 14 amino acids. This chain's CDR3 is CASTLGASRETQYF. The CDR3 DNA reads as TGTGCCAGCACCCTGGGGGCGTCTCGAGAGACCCAGTACTTC. Filled out from reference TRBV28 and TRBJ2-5, the complete variable domain reads DVKVTQSSRYLVKRTGEKVFLECVQDMDHENMFWYRQDPGLGLRLIYFSYDVKMKEKGDIPEGYSVSREKKERFSLILESASTNQTSMYLCASTLGASRETQYFGPGTRLLVL.

This clonotype has a count of ten or more. The chain recombines TRBV7-2 with TRBJ1-2; D ambiguous. This CDR3 has 14 amino acids. Germline CDR1 is SGHTA and CDR2 is FQGNSA. Trimming left V 5 bases short and J 4 bases short, with 14 bases between. The CDR3 DNA sequence: TGTGCCAGCAGCCCCGGGCCAGGTGGCTATGGCTACACCTTC. Protein: CASSPGPGGYGYTF.

The table lists this clonotype with many counts. V gene TRBV9 combines with J gene TRBJ2-3; 12 positions match TRBD2. The V gene's germline CDR1 is SGDLS and CDR2 YYNGEE. This CDR3 contains 16 residues. V was clipped by 3 bases and J by 3 bases; unmatched bases: 5. CDR3 DNA sequence: TGTGCCAGCAGCGAGACTAGCGGGAGCCCGACAGATACGCAGTATTTT. Its protein is CASSETSGSPTDTQYF. The variable domain in full, with the rest retrieved from reference TRBV9 and TRBJ2-3, is DSGVTQTPKHLITATGQRVTLRCSPRSGDLSVYWYQQSLDQGLQFLIQYYNGEERAKGNILERFSAQQFPDLHSELNLSSLELGDSALYFCASSETSGSPTDTQYFGPGTRLTVL.

This clonotype was observed at least ten times. The V call is TRBV27, the J call TRBJ1-5; unclear D gene. Germline CDR1 and CDR2: MNHEY and SMNVEV (reference sequence). The CDR3 is made up of 18 amino acids. V gave up 2 bases and J gave up 5 bases, with 22 bases separating them. CDR3 nucleotide sequence: TGTGCCAGCAGTTTAGCCCCTTTGCACAGCCTAGCCGATCAGCCCCAGCATTTT. This codes for CASSLAPLHSLADQPQHF.

This clonotype was counted once. One end of the junction varies from germline; a read error may be responsible. The rearrangement uses TRBV6-2 or TRBV6-3 and TRBJ2-2; the D call may be TRBD1 or TRBD2 (5 bases each). The CDR3 is made up of 16 amino acids. Per the germline V gene, CDR1 is MNHEY and CDR2 is SVGEGT. CDR3 in amino acids: CASSSLQENLAGEPFF. CDR3 nucleotide sequence: TGTGCCAGCAGTTCTCTACAGGAGAATCTGGCCGGGGAGCCGTTTTTC.

The chain recombines TRBV4-3 with TRBJ2-3; TRBD2 agrees at 13 bases. Germline values: CDR1 LGHNA, CDR2 YSLEER. This CDR3 is built from 17 residues. V shed 0 bases, J shed 2 bases, and the junction held 2 bases outside the gene matches. CDR3 coding DNA: TGCGCCAGCAGCCAAGATGGGACTAGCGGGATCACAGATACGCAGTATTTT. Translating it yields CASSQDGTSGITDTQYF.

This clonotype was counted ten times or more. The chain uses TRBV28 and TRBJ1-5, with D possibly TRBD1 on 6 matching bases. In germline, CDR1 is MDHEN, CDR2 SYDVKM. V lost 3 bases, J lost 2 bases, and 11 bases lay in between. The length of the CDR3 is 15 residues. CDR3 loop: CASSFRGGGNQPQHF. CDR3 in DNA: TGTGCCAGCAGTTTCCGAGGGGGAGGCAATCAGCCCCAGCATTTT.

This clonotype was detected many times. The chain couples TRBV6-5 to TRBJ1-4; perhaps TRBD1 as D (5 bases). CDR1 is MNHEY, CDR2 SVGAGI, per germline. The CDR3 is made up of 14 amino acids. V shed 6 bases and J shed 0 bases, with 8 bases lying between them. The CDR3 loop is CASSTGTTNEKLFF. DNA of the CDR3: TGTGCCAGCAGCACAGGAACAACTAATGAAAAACTGTTTTTT.

Of note for this clonotype: This could be a read error, since a much larger clone is one nucleotide away. The V and J genes are TRBV7-2 and TRBJ2-7, with D perhaps matching TRBD1 or TRBD2 (6 bases each). Germline CDR1 reads SGHTA; CDR2 reads FQGNSA. The CDR3 runs 16 residues. This CDR3 is CASSKWGAVSSCEQYF. The CDR3 nucleotides are TGTGCCAGCAGCAAGTGGGGGGCGGTAAGCTCCTGCGAGCAGTACTTC.

This clonotype was observed at least ten times. V and J are TRBV14 and TRBJ1-2; the D is unclear. Germline values: CDR1 SGHDN, CDR2 FVKESK. The CDR3 sequence is 16 residues long. Trimming removed 0 bases from V and 0 bases from J, with 11 bases in between. The CDR3 DNA sequence: TGTGCCAGCAGCCAAGATCTAACAGAAGCTAACTATGGCTACACCTTC. Translation: CASSQDLTEANYGYTF.

The sample holds many counts of this clonotype. V is TRBV9 and J is TRBJ2-7; D might be TRBD1 or TRBD2, each matching 6 bases. Germline V gene lookup returns CDR1 SGDLS and CDR2 YYNGEE. The V and J ends lost 1 base and 6 bases respectively, with 14 bases between them. The CDR3 contains 14 residues. The CDR3 DNA is TGTGCCAGCAGCGTAACAGGGATGGGAGGCGAGCAGTACTTC. Residues: CASSVTGMGGEQYF.

This clonotype was detected ten times or more. V usage is TRBV27 and J usage is TRBJ2-7; D gene ambiguous. Germline CDR1 is MNHEY and CDR2 is SMNVEV (reference sequence). Trimming stripped 6 bases from V and 2 bases from J, with 11 bases between. There are 13 residues in the CDR3. CDR3 nucleotide sequence: TGTGCCAGCAGCTCCCGGGCGACCTACGAGCAGTACTTC. As protein: CASSSRATYEQYF.

V is TRBV20-1 and J is TRBJ2-7; TRBD1 matches at 7 bases. The CDR3 covers 14 residues. CDR1 DFQATT and CDR2 SNEGSKA come from the germline V gene (reference sequence). Germline trimming cut 1 base from V and 5 bases from J; bases unmatched to any gene: 8. The CDR3 loop is CSARAGGKSHEQYF. The CDR3 DNA follows: TGCAGTGCTAGAGCAGGGGGAAAATCCCACGAGCAGTACTTC.